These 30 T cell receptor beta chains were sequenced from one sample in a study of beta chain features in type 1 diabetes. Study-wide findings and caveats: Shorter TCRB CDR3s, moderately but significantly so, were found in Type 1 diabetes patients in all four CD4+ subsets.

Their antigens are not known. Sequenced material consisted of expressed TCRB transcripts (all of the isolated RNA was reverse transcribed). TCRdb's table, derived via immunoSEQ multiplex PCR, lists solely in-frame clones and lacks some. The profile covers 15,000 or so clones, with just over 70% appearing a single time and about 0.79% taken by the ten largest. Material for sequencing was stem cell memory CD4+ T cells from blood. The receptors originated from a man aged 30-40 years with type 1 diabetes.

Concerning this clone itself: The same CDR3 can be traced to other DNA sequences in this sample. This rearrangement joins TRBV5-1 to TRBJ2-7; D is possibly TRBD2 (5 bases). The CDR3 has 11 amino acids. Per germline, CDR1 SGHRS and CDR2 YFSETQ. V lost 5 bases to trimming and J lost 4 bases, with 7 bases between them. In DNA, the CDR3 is TGCGCCAGCAGGGACTCATACGAGCAGTACTTC. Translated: CASRDSYEQYF. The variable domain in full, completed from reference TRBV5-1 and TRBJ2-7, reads KAGVTQTPRYLIKTRGQQVTLSCSPISGHRSVSWYQQTPGQGLQFLFEYFSETQRNKGNFPGRFSGRQFSNSRSEMNVSTLELGDSALYLCASRDSYEQYFGPGTRLTVT.

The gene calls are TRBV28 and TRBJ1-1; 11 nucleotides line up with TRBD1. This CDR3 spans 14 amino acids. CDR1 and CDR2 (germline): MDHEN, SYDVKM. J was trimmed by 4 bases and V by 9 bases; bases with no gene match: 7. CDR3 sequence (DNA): TGTGCCAGTCGGACAGGGGGCAAGGGCACTGAAGCTTTCTTT. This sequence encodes CASRTGGKGTEAFF.

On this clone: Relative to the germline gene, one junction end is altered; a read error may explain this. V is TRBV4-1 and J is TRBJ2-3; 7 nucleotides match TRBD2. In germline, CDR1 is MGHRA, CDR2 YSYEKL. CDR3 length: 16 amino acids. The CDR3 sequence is CASTKIWGGATETQYF. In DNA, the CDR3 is TGCGCCAGCACAAAAATTTGGGGGGGAGCCACAGAAACGCAGTATTTT.

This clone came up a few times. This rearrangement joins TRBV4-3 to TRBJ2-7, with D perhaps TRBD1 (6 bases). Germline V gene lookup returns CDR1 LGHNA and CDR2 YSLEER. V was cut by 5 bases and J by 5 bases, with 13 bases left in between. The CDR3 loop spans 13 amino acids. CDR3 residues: CASSSRSGDEQYF. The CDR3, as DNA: TGCGCCAGCAGCTCAAGATCAGGGGACGAGCAGTACTTC.

The CDR3 DNA is TGTGCCAGCAGCTTAGCGCGTAGGGGCAACAACTATGGCTACACCTTC. This gives the protein CASSLARRGNNYGYTF. The V and J genes are TRBV7-2 and TRBJ1-2; D might be TRBD1 (5 bases). CDR1 SGHTA and CDR2 FQGNSA come from the germline V gene. The length of the CDR3 is 16 residues. Trimming left V 0 bases short and J 2 bases short, with 13 bases between.

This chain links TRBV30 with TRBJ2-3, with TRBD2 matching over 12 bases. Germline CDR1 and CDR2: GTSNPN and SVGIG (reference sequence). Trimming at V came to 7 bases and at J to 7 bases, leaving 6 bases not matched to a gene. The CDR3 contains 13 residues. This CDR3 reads CASLAGGPYTQYF. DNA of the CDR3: TGTGCCTCCCTAGCGGGGGGGCCATATACGCAGTATTTT.

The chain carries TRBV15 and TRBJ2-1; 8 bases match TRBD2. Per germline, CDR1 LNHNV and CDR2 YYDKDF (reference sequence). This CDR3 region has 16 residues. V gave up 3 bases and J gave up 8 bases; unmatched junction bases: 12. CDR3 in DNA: TGTGCCACCAGCAGGGAGGGACTAGACCGGACCGATGAGCAGTTCTTC. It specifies CATSREGLDRTDEQFF.

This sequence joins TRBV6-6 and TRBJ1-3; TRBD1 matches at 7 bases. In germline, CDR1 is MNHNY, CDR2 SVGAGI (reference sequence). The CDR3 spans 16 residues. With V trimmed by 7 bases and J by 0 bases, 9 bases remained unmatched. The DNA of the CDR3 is TGTGCCAGCAACCCAGGGACAGAGAGCTCTGGAAACACCATATATTTT. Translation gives CASNPGTESSGNTIYF.

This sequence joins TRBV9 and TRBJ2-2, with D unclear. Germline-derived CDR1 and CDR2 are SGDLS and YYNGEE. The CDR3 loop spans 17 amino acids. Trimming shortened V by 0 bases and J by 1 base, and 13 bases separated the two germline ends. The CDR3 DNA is TGTGCCAGCAGCGTAGGCGCCGTGGGCGTGAACACCGGGGAGCTGTTTTTT. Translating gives CASSVGAVGVNTGELFF.

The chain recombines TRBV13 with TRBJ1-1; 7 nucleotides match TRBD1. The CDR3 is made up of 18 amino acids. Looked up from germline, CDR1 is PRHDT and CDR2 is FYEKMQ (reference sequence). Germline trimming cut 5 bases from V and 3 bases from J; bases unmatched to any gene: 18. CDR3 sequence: CASSAIIRRRGKDTEAFF. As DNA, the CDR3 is TGTGCCAGCAGCGCCATCATTCGGCGCAGGGGGAAGGACACTGAAGCTTTCTTT.

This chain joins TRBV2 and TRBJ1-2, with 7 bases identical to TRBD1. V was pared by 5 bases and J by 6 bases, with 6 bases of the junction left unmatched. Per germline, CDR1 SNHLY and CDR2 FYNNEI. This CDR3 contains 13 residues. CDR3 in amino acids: CASSNRGGDGYTF. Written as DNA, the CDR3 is TGTGCCAGCAGTAACAGGGGCGGGGATGGCTACACCTTC.

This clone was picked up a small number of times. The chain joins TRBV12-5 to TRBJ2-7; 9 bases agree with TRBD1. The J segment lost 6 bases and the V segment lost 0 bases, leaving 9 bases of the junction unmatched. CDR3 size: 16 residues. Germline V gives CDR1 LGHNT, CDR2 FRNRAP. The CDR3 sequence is CASGLVIGTGLVEQYF. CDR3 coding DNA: TGTGCTAGTGGTTTGGTGATCGGGACAGGGCTAGTCGAGCAGTACTTC.

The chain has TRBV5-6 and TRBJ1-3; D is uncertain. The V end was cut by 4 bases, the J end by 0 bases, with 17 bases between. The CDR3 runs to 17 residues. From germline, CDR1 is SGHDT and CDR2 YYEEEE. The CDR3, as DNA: TGTGCCAGCAGCCCACTTGGCAGCGCTATCTCTGGAAACACCATATATTTT. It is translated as CASSPLGSAISGNTIYF.

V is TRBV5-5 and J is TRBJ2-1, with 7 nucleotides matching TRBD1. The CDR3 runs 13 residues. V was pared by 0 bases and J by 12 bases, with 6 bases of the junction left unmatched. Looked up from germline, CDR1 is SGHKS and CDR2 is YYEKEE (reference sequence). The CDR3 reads CASSLETGTAQFF. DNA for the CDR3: TGTGCCAGCAGCTTGGAGACAGGGACGGCGCAGTTCTTC.

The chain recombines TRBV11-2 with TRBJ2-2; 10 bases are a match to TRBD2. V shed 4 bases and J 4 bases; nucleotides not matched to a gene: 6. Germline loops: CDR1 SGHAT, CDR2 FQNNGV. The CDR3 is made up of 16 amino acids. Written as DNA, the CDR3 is TGTGCCAGCAGCTCTATTAGCGGGGGGACCACCGGGGAGCTGTTTTTT. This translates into CASSSISGGTTGELFF.

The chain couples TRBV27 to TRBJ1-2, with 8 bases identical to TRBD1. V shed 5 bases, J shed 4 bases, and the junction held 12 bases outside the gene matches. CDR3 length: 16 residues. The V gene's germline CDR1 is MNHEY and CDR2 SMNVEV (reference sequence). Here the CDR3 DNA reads TGTGCCAGCAGTCCCGCCCGGACAGGGACCGCCTATGGCTACACCTTC. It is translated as CASSPARTGTAYGYTF.

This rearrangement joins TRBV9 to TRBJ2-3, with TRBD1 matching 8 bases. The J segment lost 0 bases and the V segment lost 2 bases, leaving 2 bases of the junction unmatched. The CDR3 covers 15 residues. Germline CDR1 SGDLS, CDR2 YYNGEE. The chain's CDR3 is CASSVWDRSTDTQYF. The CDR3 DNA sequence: TGTGCCAGCAGCGTCTGGGACAGGAGCACAGATACGCAGTATTTT.

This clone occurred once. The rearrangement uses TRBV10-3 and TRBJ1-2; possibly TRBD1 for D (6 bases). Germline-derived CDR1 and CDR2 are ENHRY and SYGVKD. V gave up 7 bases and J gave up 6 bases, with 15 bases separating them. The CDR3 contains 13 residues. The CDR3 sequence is CAINREGRDGYTF. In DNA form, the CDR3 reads TGTGCCATCAACAGGGAGGGGCGCGATGGCTACACCTTC.

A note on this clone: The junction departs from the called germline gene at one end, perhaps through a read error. CDR3 nucleotides: TGTGCTAGCAGAGTAGTGAACACTAGCGGGGGTGCTGGGATGAAGACCCAGTACTTC. Its protein is CASRVVNTSGGAGMKTQYF. The chain is built from TRBV7-7 and TRBJ2-5; TRBD2 agrees at 11 bases. From germline, CDR1 is SSHAT and CDR2 FNYEAQ (reference sequence). The CDR3 runs 19 residues.

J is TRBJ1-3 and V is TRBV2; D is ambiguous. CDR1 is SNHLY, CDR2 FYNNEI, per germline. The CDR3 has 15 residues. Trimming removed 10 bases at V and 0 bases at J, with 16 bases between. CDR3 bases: TGTGCCACCGCATTGGACGGGGTCTCTGGAAACACCATATATTTT. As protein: CATALDGVSGNTIYF.

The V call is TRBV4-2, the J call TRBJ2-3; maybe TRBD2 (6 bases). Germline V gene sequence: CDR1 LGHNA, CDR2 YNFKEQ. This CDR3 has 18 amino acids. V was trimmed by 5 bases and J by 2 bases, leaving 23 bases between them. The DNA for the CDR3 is TGTGCCAGCAGCGAAGTCTCCTCAGGGCGGGGTGTCACAGATACGCAGTATTTT. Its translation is CASSEVSSGRGVTDTQYF.

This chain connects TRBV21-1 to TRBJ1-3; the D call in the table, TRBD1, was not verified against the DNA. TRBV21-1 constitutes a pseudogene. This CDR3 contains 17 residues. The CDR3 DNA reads TGTGCCAGCAGCAAATTAAACTGGGGACAGGGGTGCAACACCATATATTTT. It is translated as CASSKLNWGQGCNTIYF.

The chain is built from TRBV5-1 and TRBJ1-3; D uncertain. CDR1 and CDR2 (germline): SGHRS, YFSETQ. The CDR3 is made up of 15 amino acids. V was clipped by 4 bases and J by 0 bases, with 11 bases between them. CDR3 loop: CASSRGTLSGNTIYF. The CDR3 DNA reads TGCGCCAGCAGCCGCGGAACCCTCTCTGGAAACACCATATATTTT.

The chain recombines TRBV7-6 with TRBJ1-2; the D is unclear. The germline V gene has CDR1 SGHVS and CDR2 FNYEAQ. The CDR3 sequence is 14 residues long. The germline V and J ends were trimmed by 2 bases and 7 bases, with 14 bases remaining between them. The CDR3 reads CASSLRGQAGGYTF. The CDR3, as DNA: TGTGCCAGCAGCTTACGAGGGCAGGCGGGTGGCTACACCTTC.

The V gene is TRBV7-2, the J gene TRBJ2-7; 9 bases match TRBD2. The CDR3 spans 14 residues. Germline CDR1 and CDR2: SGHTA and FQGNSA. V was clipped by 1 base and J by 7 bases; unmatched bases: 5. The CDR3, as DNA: TGTGCCAGCAGCTTAGGCGGGGGGGCACGGGAGCAGTACTTC. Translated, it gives CASSLGGGAREQYF.

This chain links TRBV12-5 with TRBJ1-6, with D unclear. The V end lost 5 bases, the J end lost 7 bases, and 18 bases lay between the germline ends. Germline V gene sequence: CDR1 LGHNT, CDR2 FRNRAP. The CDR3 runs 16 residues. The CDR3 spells CASGPDSRGWNSPLHF. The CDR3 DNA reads TGTGCTAGTGGTCCGGACTCCCGCGGGTGGAATTCACCCCTCCACTTT.

The chain's CDR3 is CASSLSGTGAHEQYF. The CDR3 DNA is TGTGCCAGCAGCCTCTCCGGGACAGGGGCCCACGAGCAGTACTTC. The rearrangement links TRBV5-4 to TRBJ2-7; 10 nucleotides agree with TRBD1. V lost 4 bases to trimming and J lost 5 bases; unmatched junction nucleotides: 9. The CDR3 sequence is 15 residues long. The germline gives CDR1 SGHNT, CDR2 YYREEE (reference sequence).

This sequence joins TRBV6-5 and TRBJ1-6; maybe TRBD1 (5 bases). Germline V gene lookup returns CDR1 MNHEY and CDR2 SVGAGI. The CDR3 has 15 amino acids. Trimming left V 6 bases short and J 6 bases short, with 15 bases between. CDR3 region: CASSRTSQGNSPLHF. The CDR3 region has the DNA TGTGCCAGCAGCCGGACTAGCCAGGGTAATTCACCCCTCCACTTT.

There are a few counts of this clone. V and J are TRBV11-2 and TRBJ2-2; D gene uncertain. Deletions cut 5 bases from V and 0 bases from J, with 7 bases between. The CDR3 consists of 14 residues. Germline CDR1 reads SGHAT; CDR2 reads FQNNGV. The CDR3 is CASSPTANTGELFF. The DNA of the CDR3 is TGTGCCAGCAGCCCTACTGCGAACACCGGGGAGCTGTTTTTT.

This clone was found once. This chain's CDR3 is CASSLDRRKQFF. CDR3 sequence (DNA): TGTGCCAGCAGCTTAGACCGCAGAAAGCAGTTCTTC. The gene calls are TRBV7-8 and TRBJ2-1, with D uncertain. This CDR3 has 12 amino acids. Germline V lookup: CDR1 SGHVS, CDR2 FQNEAQ. Trimming removed 1 base at V and 11 bases at J, with 9 bases between.